This T cell receptor (beta chain) appears in the sequencing data of a study of breast tumors, draining lymph nodes, adjacent tissues. V was trimmed by 5 bases and J by 6 bases, leaving 14 bases between them. The CDR3 has 14 amino acids. CDR1 is SGHTA and CDR2 is FQGNSA in the germline V gene. TCRdb redid the calling of the multiplex PCR reads with MiXCR, one entry per CDR3 protein. The sample has 20,000 to 25,000 distinct CDR3 sequences, 45% to 75% seen once. V and J are TRBV7-2 and TRBJ2-1; D possibly corresponds to TRBD2 (5 bases). Sequencing used breast tumor tissue. The TCR comes from a female donor with breast cancer. Some clones in this sample may be carry-over from other donors' samples. CDR3 in amino acids: CASSPSSGFNEQFF. CDR3 DNA sequence: TGTGCCAGCAGCCCCTCCTCGGGATTCAATGAGCAGTTCTTC.